Sequencing of this T cell receptor beta chain was carried out in a study of blood T cell repertoires in COVID-19. The CDR3 extends over 17 amino acids. CDR1 is LNHDA, CDR2 SQIVND, per germline (reference sequence). The V end was cut by 5 bases, the J end by 2 bases, with 22 bases between. Original processing notes: Nucleated cell number was recorded as an estimate derived from reference gene primer amplification. The table came from immunoSEQ multiplex PCR; TCRdb's copy has only in-frame clones and leaves some out. The DNA was the basis for D and trimming; V, J and clone size are from that table. In the table there are 250,000 to 350,000 clones, roughly 90% of which are singletons. In terms of age and location, participants ranged from about 18 to 89 years and lived in about two dozen US areas. Participants had their cohort set by participant-reported clinical history. Cohort 3 donors counted as recovered after two negative PCRs, clearance, or resolved symptoms.

The V and J genes are TRBV19 and TRBJ2-7; no firm D call. The sequence derives from a young woman who had recovered from COVID-19. Sequenced sample: PBMCs or T cells enriched from blood (not recorded which). The CDR3 spells CASSLGVRRSTTYEQYF. The DNA of the CDR3 is TGTGCCAGTAGTCTTGGCGTGAGGCGGTCGACCACCTACGAGCAGTACTTC.